A selection of T cell receptor beta chains follows, all from one sample in a study of blood T cell repertoires in COVID-19. Libraries were prepared by immunoSEQ multiplex PCR; TCRdb keeps only in-frame clonotypes and omits some of them. The sample lists roughly 60,000 clones, roughly 90% occurring once. The source material was peripheral blood. These receptors were collected from a man over 45 with active COVID-19. The CDR3 runs from the conserved cysteine through the conserved F or W. A D gene is named only where the DNA matches it firmly.

V: TRBV3-1/TRBV3-2; J: TRBJ2-3; D: TRBD1; DNA: TGTGCCAGCAGCCAACAGGGGGCTATCGCAGATACGCAGTATTTT; CDR3: CASSQQGAIADTQYF
V: TRBV9; J: TRBJ2-1; D: NA; DNA: TGTGCCAGCAGCGTAGATCCCGGAGACGCGGAGCAGTTCTTC; CDR3: CASSVDPGDAEQFF
V: TRBV15; J: TRBJ2-3; D: NA; DNA: TGTGCCACCAGCAGAGTCCCAAGCGATACGCAGTATTTT; CDR3: CATSRVPSDTQYF
V: TRBV11-2; J: TRBJ1-6; D: NA; DNA: TGTGCCAGCAGCAGGGGTAGAAATAATTCACCCCTCCACTTT; CDR3: CASSRGRNNSPLHF
V: TRBV7-9; J: TRBJ2-7; D: NA; DNA: TGTGCCAGCAGCTTAGTTATCGGAGGTCACCACGAGCAGTACTTC; CDR3: CASSLVIGGHHEQYF
V: TRBV27; J: TRBJ1-1; D: NA; DNA: TGTGCCAGCAGCATGGGGGGGATGAACACTGAAGCTTTCTTT; CDR3: CASSMGGMNTEAFF
V: TRBV5-5; J: TRBJ1-2; D: NA; DNA: TGTGCCAGCAGCCCCGGGAAAAACTATGGCTACACCTTC; CDR3: CASSPGKNYGYTF
V: TRBV6-2/TRBV6-3; J: TRBJ1-5; D: NA; DNA: TGTGCCAGCAGTTACTGGGGGGGGAGTCAGCCCCAGCATTTT; CDR3: CASSYWGGSQPQHF
V: TRBV24-1; J: TRBJ1-2; D: NA; DNA: TGTGCCACCAGTGAGGAAGGACAGTGGACTGGCTACACCTTC; CDR3: CATSEEGQWTGYTF
V: TRBV11-3; J: TRBJ2-5; D: TRBD2; DNA: TGTGCCAGCAGCTTAGGTGGACTAGCGGGGGAAGCGAGTAAAGAGACCCAGTACTTC; CDR3: CASSLGGLAGEASKETQYF
V: TRBV10-3; J: TRBJ2-5; D: TRBD2; DNA: TGTGCCATACGGGGGGGCCTAGCGGGCCAAGAGACCCAGTACTTC; CDR3: CAIRGGLAGQETQYF